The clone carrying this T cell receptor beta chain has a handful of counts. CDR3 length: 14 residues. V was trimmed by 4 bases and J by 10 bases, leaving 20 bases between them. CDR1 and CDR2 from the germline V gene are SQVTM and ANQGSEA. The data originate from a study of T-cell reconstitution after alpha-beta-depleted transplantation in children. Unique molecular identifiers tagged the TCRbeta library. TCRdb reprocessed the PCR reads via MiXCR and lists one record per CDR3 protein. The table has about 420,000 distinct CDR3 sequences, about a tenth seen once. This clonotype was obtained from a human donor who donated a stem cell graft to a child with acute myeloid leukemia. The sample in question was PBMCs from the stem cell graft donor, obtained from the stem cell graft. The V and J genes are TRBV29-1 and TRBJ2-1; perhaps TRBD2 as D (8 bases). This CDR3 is CSVASGLGGREQFF. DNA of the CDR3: TGCAGCGTTGCGTCGGGACTAGGGGGCCGGGAGCAGTTCTTC.